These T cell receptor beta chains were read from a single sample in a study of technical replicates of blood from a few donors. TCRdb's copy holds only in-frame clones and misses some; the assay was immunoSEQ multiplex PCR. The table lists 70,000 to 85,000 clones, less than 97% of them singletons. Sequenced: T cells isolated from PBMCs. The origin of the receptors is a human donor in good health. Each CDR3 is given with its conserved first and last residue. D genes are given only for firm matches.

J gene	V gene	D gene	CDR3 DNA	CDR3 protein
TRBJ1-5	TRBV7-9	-	TGTGCCAGCAGCTTAGGGTCGGGGTATCAGCCCCAGCATTTT	CASSLGSGYQPQHF
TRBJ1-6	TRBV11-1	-	TGTGCCAGCAGCTTCATTAGTGGTTCACCCCTCCACTTT	CASSFISGSPLHF
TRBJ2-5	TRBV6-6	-	TGTGCCAGCAGTTACTCAGCCGGGATTGAAGCCCTGACCCAGTACTTC	CASSYSAGIEALTQYF
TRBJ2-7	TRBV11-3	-	TGTGCCAGCAGCCGCCGACTAGAGTACGAGCAGTACTTC	CASSRRLEYEQYF
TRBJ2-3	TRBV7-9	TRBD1	TGTGCCAGCAGCCCCAGGGACAGTTTGGCGTATTTT	CASSPRDSLAYF
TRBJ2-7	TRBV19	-	TGTGCCAGTAGTATAGAACAGGGCTACGAGCAGTACTTC	CASSIEQGYEQYF
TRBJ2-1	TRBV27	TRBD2	TGTGCCAGCAGTTTATCCATCGGGACTAGCGGGAGTCGGTGGCAGTTCTTC	CASSLSIGTSGSRWQFF
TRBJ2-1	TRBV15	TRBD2	TGTGCCACCAGCAGACCGGGACAGGCTAGCGGGAGTGGGAGTGCTGAGCAGTTCTTC	CATSRPGQASGSGSAEQFF
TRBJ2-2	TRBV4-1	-	TGCGCCAGCAGCCACCCCGATGTCGGCGGGGAGCTGTTTTTT	CASSHPDVGGELFF
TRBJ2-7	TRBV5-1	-	TGCGCCAGCAGCTTGATGGGGCAGGTCACCTACGAGCAGTACTTC	CASSLMGQVTYEQYF
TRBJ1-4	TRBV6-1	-	TGTGCCAGCAGCGGTCTCAAACGGGGGGCGGAAAAACTGTTTTTT	CASSGLKRGAEKLFF